Listed below are T cell receptor beta chains from one sample, sequenced in a study of blood T cell repertoires in COVID-19. The table came from immunoSEQ multiplex PCR; TCRdb's copy has only in-frame clones and leaves some out. The data contain 100,000 to 120,000 clones, around 81% of them singletons. The sample was peripheral blood. These receptors all stem from a woman aged 65 to 85 with acute or convalescent COVID-19. CDR3s include the opening cysteine and the closing phenylalanine or tryptophan. Fields, in order: CDR3 length, J gene, clone size, V gene, D gene, CDR3 protein, CDR3 DNA. A D gene is named only where the DNA matches it firmly. Clone sizes are given selectively: once, few, many, or a class where the clone is expanded.

>14|TRBJ2-1|-|TRBV9|TRBD1
CASSKGQAFDEQFF
TGTGCCAGCAGCAAAGGACAGGCCTTTGATGAGCAGTTCTTC
>16|TRBJ1-2|-|TRBV14|TRBD1
CASRPPGQGGNYGYTF
TGTGCCAGCAGACCTCCGGGACAGGGAGGAAACTATGGCTACACCTTC
>15|TRBJ1-2|-|TRBV5-1|TRBD1
CASSLAGQGMYGYTF
TGCGCCAGCAGCTTGGCCGGACAGGGGATGTATGGCTACACCTTC
>16|TRBJ1-3|-|TRBV15|-
CATSRDQGGTGNTIYF
TGTGCCACCAGCAGAGATCAAGGGGGTACGGGAAACACCATATATTTT
>16|TRBJ1-3|-|TRBV7-9|-
CASSPIYSSSGNTIYF
TGTGCCAGCAGCCCTATCTACAGCAGCTCTGGAAACACCATATATTTT
>14|TRBJ2-1|once|TRBV5-1|-
CASSLRATNNEQFF
TGCGCCAGCAGCCTCAGGGCTACAAACAATGAGCAGTTCTTC
>15|TRBJ1-5|-|TRBV4-1|-
CASSQGATEYQPQHF
TGCGCCAGCAGCCAAGGTGCGACAGAATATCAGCCCCAGCATTTT
>14|TRBJ1-1|-|TRBV4-3|-
CASSQDMRNTEAFF
TGCGCCAGCAGCCAAGATATGCGAAACACTGAAGCTTTCTTT
>13|TRBJ1-4|-|TRBV4-3|-
CASSQERWQKLFF
TGCGCCAGCAGCCAAGAACGTTGGCAAAAACTGTTTTTT
>13|TRBJ2-7|few|TRBV7-3|-
CASSSDRQADKYF
TGTGCCAGCAGCTCCGACCGACAGGCAGATAAGTACTTC
>15|TRBJ1-2|-|TRBV5-1|TRBD1
CASSSGQGATSGYTF
TGCGCCAGCAGCAGCGGACAGGGGGCGACGAGTGGCTACACCTTC
>19|TRBJ2-5|-|TRBV15|-
CATSVFNRGTRSIPETQYF
TGTGCCACCAGCGTTTTCAATCGGGGAACGCGCTCAATCCCAGAGACCCAGTACTTC
>15|TRBJ2-1|-|TRBV18|TRBD1
CASSPPATGGNEQFF
TGTGCCAGCTCACCACCCGCGACAGGGGGGAATGAGCAGTTCTTC
>13|TRBJ2-3|-|TRBV10-1|-
CASRDSSTDTQYF
TGCGCCAGCAGAGACTCTAGCACAGATACGCAGTATTTT
>12|TRBJ1-2|few|TRBV7-9|-
CASSSPRVGYTF
TGTGCCAGCAGCTCTCCCAGGGTCGGCTACACCTTC
>13|TRBJ1-2|-|TRBV6-2/TRBV6-3|-
CASSYGTPNGYTF
TGTGCCAGCAGTTACGGGACTCCTAATGGCTACACCTTC
>15|TRBJ1-3|-|TRBV30|-
CAWSKRGGAGNTIYF
TGTGCCTGGAGCAAGCGGGGGGGGGCTGGAAACACCATATATTTT
>17|TRBJ2-2|-|TRBV3-1/TRBV3-2|TRBD1
CASSPTLGTANTGELFF
TGTGCCAGCAGCCCGACTCTCGGGACAGCGAACACCGGGGAGCTGTTTTTT
>16|TRBJ1-3|few|TRBV5-6|-
CASSSGTHGSGNTIYF
TGTGCCAGCAGCTCCGGGACACACGGCTCTGGAAACACCATATATTTT
>14|TRBJ1-5|-|TRBV3-1/TRBV3-2|-
CASNQGLTDQPQHF
TGTGCCAGCAACCAAGGGCTCACCGATCAGCCCCAGCATTTT
>12|TRBJ2-5|-|TRBV12-3/TRBV12-4|-
CASSLLQETQYF
TGTGCCAGCAGTTTACTACAAGAGACCCAGTACTTC
>16|TRBJ1-2|-|TRBV14|TRBD1
CASSQGTGGGNYGYTF
TGTGCCAGCAGCCAAGGAACAGGGGGCGGAAACTATGGCTACACCTTC
>15|TRBJ2-3|-|TRBV30|TRBD2
CAWSIRGRQTDTQYF
TGTGCCTGGAGTATCCGCGGGAGACAGACAGATACGCAGTATTTT
>14|TRBJ1-3|-|TRBV3-1/TRBV3-2|TRBD1
CASSLQGVGNTIYF
TGTGCCAGCAGCCTCCAGGGGGTGGGAAACACCATATATTTT
>14|TRBJ2-7|-|TRBV5-1|-
CASSPVPPVLEQYF
TGCGCCAGCAGCCCGGTCCCCCCGGTCCTCGAGCAGTACTTC
>14|TRBJ1-4|-|TRBV6-5|-
CASMIYQGNEKLFF
TGTGCCAGTATGATATATCAGGGGAATGAAAAACTGTTTTTT
>15|TRBJ1-3|-|TRBV9|-
CASSGEMPPGNTIYF
TGTGCCAGCAGCGGAGAGATGCCTCCTGGAAACACCATATATTTT
>17|TRBJ2-6|-|TRBV7-8|TRBD1
CASSLTGVSSGANVLTF
TGTGCCAGCAGCTTAACAGGGGTTAGCTCTGGGGCCAACGTCCTGACTTTC
>15|TRBJ2-6|-|TRBV19|-
CASSMEGSGANVLTF
TGTGCCAGTAGTATGGAGGGCTCTGGGGCCAACGTCCTGACTTTC
>15|TRBJ2-3|-|TRBV5-6|TRBD1
CASSAQGQGPDTQYF
TGTGCCAGCAGCGCCCAGGGACAGGGCCCCGATACGCAGTATTTT
>17|TRBJ2-1|-|TRBV7-9|TRBD1
CASSLDGDRGSYNEQFF
TGTGCCAGCAGCTTAGATGGGGACAGGGGCTCCTACAATGAGCAGTTCTTC
>15|TRBJ1-2|few|TRBV2|TRBD1
CASSEAYTGAGGYTF
TGTGCCAGCAGTGAAGCTTACACAGGGGCAGGGGGCTACACCTTC
>15|TRBJ1-4|once|TRBV7-9|-
CASSSRARTNEKLFF
TGTGCCAGCAGCTCGAGGGCAAGAACTAATGAAAAACTGTTTTTT
>15|TRBJ1-2|once|TRBV7-2|TRBD1
CASSPNGQGAERYTF
TGTGCCAGCAGCCCAAATGGACAGGGGGCTGAACGTTACACCTTC
>15|TRBJ1-3|once|TRBV5-1|TRBD1
CASSLGRGPGNTIYF
TGCGCCAGCAGCTTGGGCAGGGGGCCAGGAAACACCATATATTTT
>14|TRBJ1-1|-|TRBV5-1|-
CASSREGQNTEAFF
TGCGCCAGCAGCCGGGAGGGACAGAACACTGAAGCTTTCTTT
>13|TRBJ1-1|-|TRBV6-5|-
CASSRESGTEAFF
TGTGCCAGCAGCCGGGAGTCGGGCACTGAAGCTTTCTTT
>16|TRBJ2-5|-|TRBV7-7|TRBD2
CASSSLAGGYQETQYF
TGTGCTAGCAGCTCACTAGCGGGGGGGTATCAAGAGACCCAGTACTTC
>15|TRBJ2-7|-|TRBV2|-
CASRPEAGASYEQYF
TGTGCCAGCAGGCCCGAGGCGGGGGCCTCCTACGAGCAGTACTTC
>15|TRBJ1-5|-|TRBV6-5|TRBD1
CASSFTGAFNQPQHF
TGTGCCAGCAGTTTTACAGGGGCCTTTAATCAGCCCCAGCATTTT
>15|TRBJ1-1|-|TRBV28|-
CASSFSGGKSAEAFF
TGTGCCAGCAGTTTTTCGGGGGGGAAAAGCGCTGAAGCTTTCTTT
>14|TRBJ2-2|-|TRBV19|-
CASSWTTNTGELFF
TGTGCCAGCTCGTGGACAACGAACACCGGGGAGCTGTTTTTT
>11|TRBJ1-5|-|TRBV18|-
CARWRDQPQHF
TGTGCCAGGTGGAGAGATCAGCCCCAGCATTTT
>17|TRBJ2-2|once|TRBV27|TRBD2
CASSPRRLAGITGELFF
TGTGCCAGCAGTCCGCGTCGACTAGCGGGAATCACCGGGGAGCTGTTTTTT
>13|TRBJ1-2|few|TRBV18|-
CASSPEENYGYTF
TGTGCCAGCTCACCGGAGGAAAACTATGGCTACACCTTC
>16|TRBJ1-2|-|TRBV5-4|-
CASSLAGGNTNYGYTF
TGTGCCAGCAGCTTGGCGGGAGGAAACACTAACTATGGCTACACCTTC
>14|TRBJ2-3|-|TRBV14|-
CASSQEARANTQYF
TGTGCCAGCAGCCAAGAGGCCAGGGCAAATACGCAGTATTTT
>13|TRBJ1-1|-|TRBV30|TRBD1
CAWRRQGGSEAFF
TGTGCCTGGAGAAGACAGGGGGGATCTGAAGCTTTCTTT
>16|TRBJ2-5|-|TRBV5-1|TRBD2
CASSLGLAGVGETQYF
TGCGCCAGCAGCCTCGGACTAGCGGGAGTTGGTGAGACCCAGTACTTC
>15|TRBJ2-5|-|TRBV28|-
CASSPTSRVRETQYF
TGTGCCAGCAGTCCGACCTCCAGGGTCCGGGAGACCCAGTACTTC
>13|TRBJ2-7|-|TRBV27|TRBD2
CASSAGTILEQYF
TGTGCCAGCAGTGCCGGGACTATCCTCGAGCAGTACTTC
>12|TRBJ2-7|few|TRBV2|TRBD1
CASGTGGYEQYF
TGTGCCAGTGGGACAGGGGGCTACGAGCAGTACTTC
>15|TRBJ2-2|-|TRBV24-1|TRBD1
CATSDPGQPTGELFF
TGTGCCACCAGTGACCCGGGACAGCCCACCGGGGAGCTGTTTTTT